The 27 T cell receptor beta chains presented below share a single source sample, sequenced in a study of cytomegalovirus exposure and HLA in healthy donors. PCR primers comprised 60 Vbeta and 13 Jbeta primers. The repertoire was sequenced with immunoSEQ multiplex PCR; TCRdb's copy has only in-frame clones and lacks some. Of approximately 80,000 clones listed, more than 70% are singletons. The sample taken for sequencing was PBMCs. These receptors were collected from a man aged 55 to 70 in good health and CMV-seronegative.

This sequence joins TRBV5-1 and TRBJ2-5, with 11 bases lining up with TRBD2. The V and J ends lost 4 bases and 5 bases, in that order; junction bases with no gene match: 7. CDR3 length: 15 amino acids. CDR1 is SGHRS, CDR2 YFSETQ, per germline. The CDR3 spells CASSPTSGGDETQYF. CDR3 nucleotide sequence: TGCGCCAGCAGCCCAACTAGCGGGGGAGACGAGACCCAGTACTTC.

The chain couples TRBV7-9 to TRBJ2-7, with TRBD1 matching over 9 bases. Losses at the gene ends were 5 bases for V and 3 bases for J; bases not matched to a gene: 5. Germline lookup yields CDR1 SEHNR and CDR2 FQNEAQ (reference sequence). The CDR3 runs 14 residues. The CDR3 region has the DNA TGTGCCAGCAGCCCTGACAGGGGGAACTACGAGCAGTACTTC. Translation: CASSPDRGNYEQYF. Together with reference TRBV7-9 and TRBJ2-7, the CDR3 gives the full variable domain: DTGVSQNPRHKITKRGQNVTFRCDPISEHNRLYWYRQTLGQGPEFLTYFQNEAQLEKSRLLSDRFSAERPKGSFSTLEIQRTEQGDSAMYLCASSPDRGNYEQYFGPGTRLTVT.

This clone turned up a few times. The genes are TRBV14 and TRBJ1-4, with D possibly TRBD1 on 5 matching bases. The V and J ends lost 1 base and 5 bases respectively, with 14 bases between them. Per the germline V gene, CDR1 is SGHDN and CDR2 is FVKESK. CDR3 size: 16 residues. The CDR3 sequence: CASSQALGRENEKLFF. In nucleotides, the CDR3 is TGTGCCAGCAGCCAAGCCCTGGGACGGGAGAATGAAAAACTGTTTTTT.

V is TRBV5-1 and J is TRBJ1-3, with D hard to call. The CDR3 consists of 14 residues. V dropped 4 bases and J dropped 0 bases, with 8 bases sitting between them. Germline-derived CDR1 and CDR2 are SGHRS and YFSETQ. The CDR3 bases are TGCGCCAGCAGCGGGGAGGCCTCTGGAAACACCATATATTTT. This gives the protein CASSGEASGNTIYF.

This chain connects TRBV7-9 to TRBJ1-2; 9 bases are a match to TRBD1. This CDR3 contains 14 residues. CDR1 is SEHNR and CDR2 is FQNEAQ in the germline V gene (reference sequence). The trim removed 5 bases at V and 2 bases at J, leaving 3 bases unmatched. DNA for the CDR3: TGTGCCAGCAGCCTAGGACAGGGGAACTATGGCTACACCTTC. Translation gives CASSLGQGNYGYTF.

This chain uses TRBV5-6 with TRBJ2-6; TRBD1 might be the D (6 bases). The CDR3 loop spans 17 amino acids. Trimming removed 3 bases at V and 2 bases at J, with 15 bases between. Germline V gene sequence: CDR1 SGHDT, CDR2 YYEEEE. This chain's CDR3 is CASSSGTGRPGANVLTF. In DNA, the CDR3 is TGTGCCAGCAGCTCGGGAACAGGGAGACCTGGGGCCAACGTCCTGACTTTC.

The DNA of the CDR3 is TGTGCCAGCAGTGAACCTCGGACAGGGGTAACGAACACTGAAGCTTTCTTT. Its translation is CASSEPRTGVTNTEAFF. The J gene is TRBJ1-1, the V gene TRBV6-1; 9 nucleotides align to TRBD1. Per germline, CDR1 MNHNS and CDR2 SASEGT. Trimming cost V 2 bases and J 1 base; bases outside gene matches: 8. The CDR3 is 17 residues long.

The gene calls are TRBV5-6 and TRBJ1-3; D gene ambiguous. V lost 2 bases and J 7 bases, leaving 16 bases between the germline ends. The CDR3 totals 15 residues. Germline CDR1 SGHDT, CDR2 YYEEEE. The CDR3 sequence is CASSLSVRSRNTIYF. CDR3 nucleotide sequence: TGTGCCAGCAGCTTAAGTGTACGCTCACGGAACACCATATATTTT.

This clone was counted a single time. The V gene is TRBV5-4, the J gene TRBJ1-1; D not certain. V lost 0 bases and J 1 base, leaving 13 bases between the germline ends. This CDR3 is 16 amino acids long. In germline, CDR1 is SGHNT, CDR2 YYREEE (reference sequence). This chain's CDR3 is CASSLGVNRKNTEAFF. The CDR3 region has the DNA TGTGCCAGCAGCTTGGGAGTTAATAGAAAGAACACTGAAGCTTTCTTT.

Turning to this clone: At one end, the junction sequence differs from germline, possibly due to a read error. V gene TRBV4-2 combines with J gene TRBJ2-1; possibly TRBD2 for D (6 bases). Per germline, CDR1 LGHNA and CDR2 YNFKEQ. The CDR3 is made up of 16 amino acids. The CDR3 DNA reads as TGTGCCAGCAGCCAAGATCTTGGACGGAGGGCCAATGGGCAGTTCTTC. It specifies CASSQDLGRRANGQFF.

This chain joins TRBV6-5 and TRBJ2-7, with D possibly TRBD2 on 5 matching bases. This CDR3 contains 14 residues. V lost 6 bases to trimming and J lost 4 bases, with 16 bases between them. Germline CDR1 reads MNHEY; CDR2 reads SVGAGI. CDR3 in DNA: TGTGCCAGCAGCCGGAATCCGAGGGAATACGAGCAGTACTTC. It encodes CASSRNPREYEQYF.

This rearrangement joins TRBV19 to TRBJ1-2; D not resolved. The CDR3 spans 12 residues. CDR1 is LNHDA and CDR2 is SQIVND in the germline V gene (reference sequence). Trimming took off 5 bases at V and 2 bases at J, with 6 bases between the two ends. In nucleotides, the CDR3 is TGTGCCAGTAGTTCCGTCAACTATGGCTACACCTTC. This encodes CASSSVNYGYTF.

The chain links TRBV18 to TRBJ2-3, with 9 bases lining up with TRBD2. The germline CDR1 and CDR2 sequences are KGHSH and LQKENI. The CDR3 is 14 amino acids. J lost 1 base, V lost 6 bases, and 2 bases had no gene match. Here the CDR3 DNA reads TGTGCCAGCTCCTTAGCGGGGGGCACAGATACGCAGTATTTT. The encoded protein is CASSLAGGTDTQYF. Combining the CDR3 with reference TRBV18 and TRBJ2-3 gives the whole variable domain NAGVMQNPRHLVRRRGQEARLRCSPMKGHSHVYWYRQLPEEGLKFMVYLQKENIIDESGMPKERFSAEFPKEGPSILRIQQVVRGDSAAYFCASSLAGGTDTQYFGPGTRLTVL.

The CDR3 DNA sequence: TGTGCCAGCAGCGCAGGGGACATCATGAATTCACCCCTCCACTTT. Its protein is CASSAGDIMNSPLHF. The chain joins TRBV6-6 to TRBJ1-6; a possible D gene is TRBD1 (6 bases). The CDR3 extends over 15 amino acids. The V end was cut by 6 bases, the J end by 7 bases, with 16 bases between. Germline CDR1 and CDR2: MNHNY and SVGAGI (reference sequence).

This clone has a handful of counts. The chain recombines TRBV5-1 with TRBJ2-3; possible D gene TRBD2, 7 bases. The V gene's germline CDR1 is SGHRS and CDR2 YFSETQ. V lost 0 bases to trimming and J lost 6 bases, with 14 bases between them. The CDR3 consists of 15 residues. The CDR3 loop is CASSLEGGAVDTQYF. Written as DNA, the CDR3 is TGCGCCAGCAGCTTGGAGGGGGGGGCCGTTGATACGCAGTATTTT.

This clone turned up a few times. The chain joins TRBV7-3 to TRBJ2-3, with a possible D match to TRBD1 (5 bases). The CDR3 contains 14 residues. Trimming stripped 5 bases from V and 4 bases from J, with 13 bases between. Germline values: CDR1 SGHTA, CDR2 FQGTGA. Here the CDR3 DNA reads TGTGCCAGCAGCGCCAGGGCACGGGCAGATACGCAGTATTTT. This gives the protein CASSARARADTQYF.

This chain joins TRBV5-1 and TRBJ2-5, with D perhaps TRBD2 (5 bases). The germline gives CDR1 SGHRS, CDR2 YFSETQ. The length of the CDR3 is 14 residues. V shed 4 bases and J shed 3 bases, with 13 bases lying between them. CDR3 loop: CASSLLRVEETQYF. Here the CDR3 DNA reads TGCGCCAGCAGCCTTTTGCGGGTCGAAGAGACCCAGTACTTC.

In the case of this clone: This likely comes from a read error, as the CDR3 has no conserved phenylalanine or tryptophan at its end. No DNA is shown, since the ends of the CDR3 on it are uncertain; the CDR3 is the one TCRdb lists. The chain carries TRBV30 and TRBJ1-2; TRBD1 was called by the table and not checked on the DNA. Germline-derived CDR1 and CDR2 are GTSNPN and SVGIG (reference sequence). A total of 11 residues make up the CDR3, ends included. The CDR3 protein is CAWKRGTGHIL.

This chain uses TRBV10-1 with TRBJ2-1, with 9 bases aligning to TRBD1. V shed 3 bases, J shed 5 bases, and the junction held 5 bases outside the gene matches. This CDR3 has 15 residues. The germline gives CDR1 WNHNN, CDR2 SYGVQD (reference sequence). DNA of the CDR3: TGCGCCAGCAGTGATGGACAGGGGAGGCACAATGAGCAGTTCTTC. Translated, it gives CASSDGQGRHNEQFF.

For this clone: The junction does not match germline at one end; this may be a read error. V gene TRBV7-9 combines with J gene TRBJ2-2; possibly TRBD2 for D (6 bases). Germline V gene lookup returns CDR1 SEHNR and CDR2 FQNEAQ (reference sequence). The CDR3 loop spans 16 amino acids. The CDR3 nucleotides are TGTTCCAGCAGCTTAGGTCCGGCGGGGAAGGCCGGGGAGCTGTTTTTT. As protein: CSSSLGPAGKAGELFF.

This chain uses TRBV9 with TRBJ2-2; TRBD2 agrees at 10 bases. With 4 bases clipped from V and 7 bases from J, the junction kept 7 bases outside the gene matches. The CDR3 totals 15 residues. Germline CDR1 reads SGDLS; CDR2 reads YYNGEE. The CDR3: CASSLTSGEGGELFF. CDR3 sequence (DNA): TGTGCCAGCAGCCTAACTAGCGGGGAAGGCGGGGAGCTGTTTTTT.

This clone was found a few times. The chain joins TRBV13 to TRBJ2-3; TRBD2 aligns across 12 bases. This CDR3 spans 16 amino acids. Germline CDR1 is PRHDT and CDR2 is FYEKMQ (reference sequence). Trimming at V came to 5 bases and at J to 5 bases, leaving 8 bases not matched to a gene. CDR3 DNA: TGTGCCAGCAGCCCTCAGACTAGCGGGGGTGGAGATACGCAGTATTTT. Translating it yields CASSPQTSGGGDTQYF.

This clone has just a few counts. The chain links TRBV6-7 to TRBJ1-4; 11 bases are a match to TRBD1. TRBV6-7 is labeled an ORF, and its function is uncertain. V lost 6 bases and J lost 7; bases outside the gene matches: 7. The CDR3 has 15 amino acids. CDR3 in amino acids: CASSPRTGGTEKLFF. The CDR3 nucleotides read TGTGCCAGCAGCCCACGGACAGGGGGCACTGAAAAACTGTTTTTT.

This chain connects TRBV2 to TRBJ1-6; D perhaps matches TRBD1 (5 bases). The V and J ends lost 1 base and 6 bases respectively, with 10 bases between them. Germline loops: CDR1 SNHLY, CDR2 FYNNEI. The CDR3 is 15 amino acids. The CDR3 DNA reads TGTGCCAGCAGTGAAGTCAGTCAGGGTAATTCACCCCTCCACTTT. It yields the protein CASSEVSQGNSPLHF.

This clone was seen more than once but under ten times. The CDR3 loop is CASSGTREQYF. In nucleotides, the CDR3 is TGTGCCAGCAGCGGGACACGCGAGCAGTACTTC. The chain is built from TRBV5-6 and TRBJ2-7; possibly TRBD1 for D (6 bases). CDR1 and CDR2 from the germline V gene are SGHDT and YYEEEE. The CDR3 consists of 11 residues. The ends were cut back, 4 bases at V and 6 bases at J, with 8 bases in the middle.

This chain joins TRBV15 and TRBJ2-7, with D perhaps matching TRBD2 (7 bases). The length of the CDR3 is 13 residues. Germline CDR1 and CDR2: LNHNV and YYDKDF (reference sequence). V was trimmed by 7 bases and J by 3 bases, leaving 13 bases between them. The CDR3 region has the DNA TGTGCCACCACCCCAGGGGACTACTACGAGCAGTACTTC. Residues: CATTPGDYYEQYF.

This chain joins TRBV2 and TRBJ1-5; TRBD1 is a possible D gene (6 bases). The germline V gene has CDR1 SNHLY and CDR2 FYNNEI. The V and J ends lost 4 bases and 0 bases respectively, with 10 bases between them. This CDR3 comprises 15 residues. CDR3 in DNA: TGTGCCAGCAGTGTCGGACAGCATAGCAATCAGCCCCAGCATTTT. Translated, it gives CASSVGQHSNQPQHF.